Listed below are T cell receptor beta chains from one sample, sequenced in a study of neoadjuvant anti-PD-1 for oral cavity cancer. Assay: immunoSEQ multiplex PCR; the TCRdb copy retains only in-frame clones and omits some. Found here are about 13,000 clones, 67% of them singletons; the top ten hold approximately 3%. The sample in question was PBMCs, obtained after nivolumab (anti-PD-1) treatment. These TCRs come from a person aged 40 to 85 with oral cavity squamous cell carcinoma. Each CDR3 is given with its conserved first and last residue. The D gene is left open where the match is weak. Size values are once, few and many counts, or a class for expanded clones, and some rows have none.

TRBV28	NA	NA	TRBJ2-7	CASSRTEPYEQYF	TGTGCCAGCAGCCGGACGGAACCCTACGAGCAGTACTTC
TRBV29-1	NA	NA	TRBJ2-7	CSTAGGADPFSYEQYF	TGCAGCACCGCAGGGGGGGCGGACCCCTTTTCCTACGAGCAGTACTTC
TRBV15	NA	NA	TRBJ2-2	CATSRDSAGELFF	TGTGCCACCAGCAGAGACTCGGCCGGGGAGCTGTTTTTT
TRBV2	NA	NA	TRBJ2-3	CASSEGGGSTDTQYF	TGTGCCAGCAGTGAAGGAGGAGGGTCCACAGATACGCAGTATTTT
TRBV7-8	TRBD1	NA	TRBJ2-5	CASSGQGANLQETQYF	TGTGCCAGCAGCGGACAGGGTGCCAATTTGCAAGAGACCCAGTACTTC
TRBV4-1	NA	NA	TRBJ1-5	CASSQDWTGASPPQHF	TGCGCCAGCAGCCAAGACTGGACGGGGGCGAGTCCGCCCCAGCATTTT
TRBV2	NA	NA	TRBJ1-3	CASIKEVSGNTIYF	TGTGCCAGCATCAAAGAAGTCTCTGGAAACACCATATATTTT
TRBV30	NA	NA	TRBJ2-6	CAWEARAGANVLTF	TGTGCCTGGGAAGCTAGGGCTGGGGCCAACGTCCTGACTTTC
TRBV11-2	TRBD2	NA	TRBJ2-1	CASASGRAYNEQFF	TGTGCCAGCGCTAGCGGGAGGGCCTACAATGAGCAGTTCTTC
TRBV19	TRBD1	NA	TRBJ2-6	CASEDPGQGSGANVLTF	TGTGCCAGTGAAGACCCGGGACAGGGCTCCGGGGCCAACGTCCTGACTTTC
TRBV5-6	TRBD2	NA	TRBJ2-1	CASSGLAGVGEQFF	TGTGCCAGCAGCGGCCTAGCGGGAGTGGGAGAGCAGTTCTTC
TRBV19	TRBD2	NA	TRBJ2-2	CASKGWRETGELFF	TGTGCCAGTAAGGGGTGGCGGGAGACCGGGGAGCTGTTTTTT
TRBV30	TRBD2	NA	TRBJ2-5	CACAAGTSGGQETQYF	TGTGCCTGCGCGGCCGGGACTAGCGGGGGGCAAGAGACCCAGTACTTC
TRBV30	NA	NA	TRBJ2-1	CACQMDYYNEQFF	TGTGCCTGTCAAATGGACTACTACAATGAGCAGTTCTTC
TRBV18	NA	few	TRBJ1-1	CASSPPRGMNTEAFF	TGTGCCAGCTCACCACCGAGGGGGATGAACACTGAAGCTTTCTTT
TRBV21-1	NA	few	TRBJ2-7	CASSRGHRKFSYEQYF	TGTGCCAGCAGCAGAGGACACCGTAAATTCTCCTACGAGCAGTACTTC
TRBV7-9	NA	few	TRBJ2-1	CASSLEAAVEQFF	TGTGCCAGCAGCTTAGAAGCAGCGGTTGAGCAGTTCTTC
TRBV19	NA	NA	TRBJ1-1	CASSKTRDHLNTEAFF	TGTGCCAGTAGTAAAACGAGGGATCACCTGAACACTGAAGCTTTCTTT
TRBV15	NA	few	TRBJ2-5	CATSRVGGQGRETQYF	TGTGCCACCAGCAGAGTAGGCGGGCAGGGCCGAGAGACCCAGTACTTC
TRBV6-1	NA	NA	TRBJ2-1	CASRPPPPGGEQFF	TGTGCCAGCAGGCCGCCCCCTCCAGGCGGTGAGCAGTTCTTC
TRBV6-1	NA	once	TRBJ2-7	CASSEDSSVSYEQYF	TGTGCCAGCAGTGAAGACTCTAGCGTCTCCTACGAGCAGTACTTC
TRBV7-9	NA	few	TRBJ2-3	CASSLRQEGDTQYF	TGTGCCAGCAGCCTAAGACAGGAGGGAGATACGCAGTATTTT
TRBV5-1	TRBD1	few	TRBJ2-1	CASSLEQGAYNEQFF	TGCGCCAGCAGCTTGGAACAGGGGGCCTACAATGAGCAGTTCTTC
TRBV6-4	TRBD1	NA	TRBJ1-2	CASSDRDRGHGYTF	TGTGCCAGCAGCGATCGGGACAGGGGGCACGGCTACACCTTC
TRBV7-6	TRBD1	NA	TRBJ2-7	CASSSKQGANYEQYF	TGTGCCAGCAGCTCTAAACAGGGGGCTAACTACGAGCAGTACTTC
TRBV15	TRBD1	once	TRBJ1-1	CATSLEGAREAFF	TGTGCCACCAGCCTTGAGGGGGCTCGTGAAGCTTTCTTT
TRBV4-2	NA	NA	TRBJ2-3	CASSPRLGVGDTDTQYF	TGTGCCAGCAGCCCCCGTTTAGGGGTGGGCGACACAGATACGCAGTATTTT
TRBV14	NA	NA	TRBJ2-2	CASSQGHPPGELFF	TGTGCCAGCAGCCAAGGACACCCCCCGGGGGAGCTGTTTTTT
TRBV28	NA	NA	TRBJ2-7	CASSSDSYEQYF	TGTGCCAGCAGTTCGGATTCCTACGAGCAGTACTTC
TRBV4-2	TRBD1	NA	TRBJ1-4	CASSQEGGGGEKLFF	TGTGCCAGCAGCCAAGAAGGGGGAGGGGGCGAAAAACTGTTTTTT
TRBV6-5	NA	NA	TRBJ2-7	CASTLGGEQYF	TGTGCCAGCACCCTAGGGGGCGAGCAGTACTTC
TRBV28	NA	few	TRBJ1-1	CASSLLSEAFF	TGTGCCAGCAGCCTGCTTAGTGAAGCTTTCTTT
TRBV28	NA	few	TRBJ2-2	CASSQGIKNTGELFF	TGTGCCAGCAGTCAGGGTATCAAGAACACCGGGGAGCTGTTTTTT
TRBV6-1	NA	few	TRBJ2-2	CASRVGDHNTGELFF	TGTGCCAGCAGAGTTGGGGACCACAACACCGGGGAGCTGTTTTTT